This T cell receptor beta chain was found in a study of blood T cells in healthy people across ages. General study results and limits: Older age went with lower TCR beta diversity per million T cells, in a roughly linear way.

The authors ran a second PCR of roughly 6 to 12 cycles using a sample-barcoded 5' primer and a J-beta primer mix. TCRdb re-analysed the 5' RACE reads in MiXCR, keeping a single row per CDR3 protein. Counted here are more than 650,000 distinct CDR3 sequences, roughly 26% occurring once; the ten biggest clones make up around 3%. Worth noting for this clonotype: Its antigen is unknown.

Germline CDR1 reads SGHRS; CDR2 reads YFSETQ. CDR3 length: 13 residues. These same records also appear under a second study, on T cells of mothers and their children.

The chain recombines TRBV5-1 with TRBJ2-1; weak D call: TRBD2 (5 bases). The J call may be faulty, since TRBJ2-7 better matches the DNA end. The sequence was obtained from a boy younger than 18 in good health. The sample comprised blood. The CDR3 here is CASSFPGIYEQYF. The DNA of the CDR3 is TGCGCCAGCAGCTTTCCGGGGATCTACGAGCAGTACTTC.